Listed below are T cell receptor beta chains from one sample, sequenced in a study of cytomegalovirus exposure and HLA in healthy donors. The assay was immunoSEQ multiplex PCR, and TCRdb's table has in-frame clones only and misses some. The sample has 55,000 to 70,000 clones, 75% to 90% seen once; the top ten hold roughly 3.5%. Specimen: PBMCs. Receptors originate from a middle-aged woman in good health and CMV-seronegative. The CDR3 runs from the conserved cysteine through the conserved F or W. Fields, in order: CDR3 length, V gene, D gene, clone size, J gene, CDR3 DNA, CDR3 protein. D genes are given only for firm matches. Some rows mark clone size as missing; the rest say once, few, many or name a class of expanded clone.

len: 18; v_gene: TRBV7-3; d_gene: TRBD1; abundance: -; j_gene: TRBJ2-6; CDR3nt: TGTGCCAGCAGGATCCGGGACAGGGACCTTCCTGGGGCCAACGTCCTGACTTTC; CDR3aa: CASRIRDRDLPGANVLTF
len: 15; v_gene: TRBV6-6; d_gene: -; abundance: -; j_gene: TRBJ1-4; CDR3nt: TGTGCCAGCAGTTACTCGGAGGGCGCCGGGGAAAAACTGTTTTTT; CDR3aa: CASSYSEGAGEKLFF
len: 14; v_gene: TRBV19; d_gene: -; abundance: -; j_gene: TRBJ1-1; CDR3nt: TGTGCCAGTAGTAACAGGGTGGATGGCACTGAAGCTTTCTTT; CDR3aa: CASSNRVDGTEAFF
len: 15; v_gene: TRBV5-6; d_gene: -; abundance: once; j_gene: TRBJ1-3; CDR3nt: TGTGCCAGCAGCCTCGTGACAGGTCATGGAAACACCATATATTTT; CDR3aa: CASSLVTGHGNTIYF
len: 15; v_gene: TRBV19; d_gene: TRBD2; abundance: -; j_gene: TRBJ2-2; CDR3nt: TGTGCCAGTAGTTTCCTGGGCGGGGGGCTCGGGGAGCTGTTTTTT; CDR3aa: CASSFLGGGLGELFF
len: 14; v_gene: TRBV27; d_gene: TRBD1; abundance: -; j_gene: TRBJ2-3; CDR3nt: TGTGCCAGCAGTTTATTAGACAGGGGAAATACGCAGTATTTT; CDR3aa: CASSLLDRGNTQYF
len: 15; v_gene: TRBV5-1; d_gene: -; abundance: -; j_gene: TRBJ1-1; CDR3nt: TGCGCCAGCAGCTTGGGCCCCGACAGTAAGTCGGAAGCTTTCTTT; CDR3aa: CASSLGPDSKSEAFF
len: 14; v_gene: TRBV18; d_gene: TRBD2; abundance: -; j_gene: TRBJ2-3; CDR3nt: TGTGCCAGCTCTCCGACTAGCGGGACAGATACGCAGTATTTT; CDR3aa: CASSPTSGTDTQYF
len: 16; v_gene: TRBV19; d_gene: TRBD2; abundance: -; j_gene: TRBJ2-7; CDR3nt: TGTGCCAGTAGTGTCGGAGCGGGATTCGGCTCCTACGAGCAGTACTTC; CDR3aa: CASSVGAGFGSYEQYF
len: 13; v_gene: TRBV28; d_gene: -; abundance: -; j_gene: TRBJ2-1; CDR3nt: TGTGCCAGCAGTCCGGGACTTACTAATGAGCAGTTCTTC; CDR3aa: CASSPGLTNEQFF
len: 16; v_gene: TRBV4-1; d_gene: -; abundance: once; j_gene: TRBJ1-5; CDR3nt: TGCGCCAGCAGCCAGGGGGGGGTTTTGGGCAATCAGCCCCAGCATTTT; CDR3aa: CASSQGGVLGNQPQHF
len: 16; v_gene: TRBV4-1; d_gene: -; abundance: -; j_gene: TRBJ1-2; CDR3nt: TGCGCCAGCAGCCAAGATAGCGGTAAAAGTGCCGCTGGCTACACCTTC; CDR3aa: CASSQDSGKSAAGYTF
len: 15; v_gene: TRBV10-1; d_gene: -; abundance: -; j_gene: TRBJ2-1; CDR3nt: TGCGCCAGCAGTGAAGTGTTAGGGAGCTACAATGAGCAGTTCTTC; CDR3aa: CASSEVLGSYNEQFF
len: 16; v_gene: TRBV9; d_gene: -; abundance: -; j_gene: TRBJ1-1; CDR3nt: TGTGCCAGCAGCGTAGGAAGAGACAGGACAAACACTGAAGCTTTCTTT; CDR3aa: CASSVGRDRTNTEAFF
len: 15; v_gene: TRBV6-6; d_gene: -; abundance: -; j_gene: TRBJ2-2; CDR3nt: TGTGCCAGCAGTTACCCCGGACAGAACACCGGGGAGCTGTTTTTT; CDR3aa: CASSYPGQNTGELFF
len: 16; v_gene: TRBV9; d_gene: -; abundance: -; j_gene: TRBJ2-1; CDR3nt: TGTGCCAGCAGCGTACAATGGAGGGGCCCATACAATGAGCAGTTCTTC; CDR3aa: CASSVQWRGPYNEQFF
len: 14; v_gene: TRBV4-2; d_gene: -; abundance: -; j_gene: TRBJ2-5; CDR3nt: TGTGCCAGCAGCCAAGTGACGGAGCAAGAGACCCAGTACTTC; CDR3aa: CASSQVTEQETQYF
len: 15; v_gene: TRBV7-9; d_gene: TRBD1; abundance: -; j_gene: TRBJ1-4; CDR3nt: TGTGCCAGCAGCTCGCACAGGGGAGAGCCAGAAAAACTGTTTTTT; CDR3aa: CASSSHRGEPEKLFF
len: 12; v_gene: TRBV7-9; d_gene: TRBD1; abundance: -; j_gene: TRBJ1-2; CDR3nt: TGTGCCAGCAGCCCACAGGGGGATGGCTACACCTTC; CDR3aa: CASSPQGDGYTF
len: 15; v_gene: TRBV9; d_gene: TRBD2; abundance: -; j_gene: TRBJ2-2; CDR3nt: TGTGCCAGCAGCGTCTCCGGGACTACCGCCGGGGAGCTGTTTTTT; CDR3aa: CASSVSGTTAGELFF
len: 13; v_gene: TRBV25-1; d_gene: -; abundance: few; j_gene: TRBJ1-2; CDR3nt: TGTGCCAGCAGTGATCGAGGGGGATATGGCTACACCTTC; CDR3aa: CASSDRGGYGYTF
len: 15; v_gene: TRBV27; d_gene: -; abundance: -; j_gene: TRBJ1-1; CDR3nt: TGTGCCAGCAACATGCAGGGGTCCTCGAACACTGAAGCTTTCTTT; CDR3aa: CASNMQGSSNTEAFF